The next 21 T cell receptor beta chains were all read from a single sample in a study of neurological immune-mediated disorders. TCRdb re-called the 5' RACE reads with MiXCR, one entry per CDR3 protein. Of 50,000 to 80,000 distinct CDR3 sequences listed, under 5% are singletons. Sequencing was done on a sample of PBMCs. These receptor sequences come from a man aged 30 to 45 with multiple sclerosis.

The V and J genes are TRBV12-3 or TRBV12-4 and TRBJ1-2, with 7 nucleotides matching TRBD1. J gave up 8 bases and V 3 bases, and 18 bases lay outside the gene matches. The CDR3 is 17 amino acids. CDR3 nucleotides: TGTGCCAGCAGTTTTTCTCTTAAGGAGGGGGCTAGGAGAGGCTACACCTTC. Protein: CASSFSLKEGARRGYTF.

The sample holds many counts of this clonotype. The chain couples TRBV7-9 to TRBJ2-2; no definite D call. Germline V lookup: CDR1 SEHNR, CDR2 FQNEAQ (reference sequence). The CDR3 sequence is 11 residues long. The germline V and J ends were trimmed by 5 bases and 8 bases, with 6 bases remaining between them. The DNA of the CDR3 is TGTGCCAGCAGCACCCTTGGGGAGCTGTTTTTT. It encodes CASSTLGELFF.

Many counts were recorded for this clonotype. The genes are TRBV20-1 and TRBJ2-7; D perhaps matches TRBD2 (5 bases). Germline V gene data show CDR1 as DFQATT and CDR2 as SNEGSKA (reference sequence). The CDR3 length is 10 residues. Trimming pared 5 bases from V and 5 bases from J, leaving 7 bases between. The CDR3 bases are TGCAGTGCTGGAGGAGACGAGCAGTACTTC. Residues: CSAGGDEQYF.

This clonotype showed up many times. The genes are TRBV4-2 and TRBJ2-3; 8 nucleotides align to TRBD1. This CDR3 comprises 17 residues. CDR1 LGHNA and CDR2 YNFKEQ come from the germline V gene. J gave up 3 bases and V 1 base, and 9 bases lay outside the gene matches. CDR3 protein: CASSQVLGQGGTDTQYF. The DNA for the CDR3 is TGTGCCAGCAGCCAAGTACTCGGACAGGGAGGAACAGATACGCAGTATTTT.

This clonotype was found a few times. A read error may account for a junction end that differs from germline. This chain connects TRBV20-1 to TRBJ1-5; weak D call: TRBD1 (5 bases). The germline V gene has CDR1 DFQATT and CDR2 SNEGSKA (reference sequence). The CDR3 has 11 residues. The CDR3 here is CSAGGTQTQNF. CDR3 nucleotide sequence: TGCAGTGCTGGGGGGACCCAGACCCAGAATTTT.

This clonotype was counted only a few times. J is TRBJ1-1 and V is TRBV5-1; no definite D call. CDR1 SGHRS and CDR2 YFSETQ come from the germline V gene. The CDR3 sequence is 14 residues long. Trimming shortened V by 5 bases and J by 4 bases, and 15 bases separated the two germline ends. The CDR3 loop is CASRSLERATEAFF. The CDR3 DNA reads as TGCGCCAGCAGGAGCCTAGAAAGGGCCACTGAAGCTTTCTTT.

Many counts were recorded for this clonotype. This sequence joins TRBV12-5 and TRBJ1-2; D is unresolved. Trimming stripped 7 bases from V and 6 bases from J, with 18 bases between. The germline gives CDR1 LGHNT, CDR2 FRNRAP. The CDR3 has 14 residues. Written as DNA, the CDR3 is TGTGCTAGTGTTCCTCTGGACCCCCGGCATGGCTACACCTTC. This translates into CASVPLDPRHGYTF.

This clonotype has a count of ten or more. V and J are TRBV27 and TRBJ1-2; D not resolved. Germline lookup yields CDR1 MNHEY and CDR2 SMNVEV (reference sequence). Deletions cut 6 bases from V and 4 bases from J, with 12 bases between. The CDR3 extends over 13 amino acids. The CDR3 here is CASRSEGLYGYTF. The CDR3 DNA follows: TGTGCCAGCAGATCCGAAGGTCTCTATGGCTACACCTTC.

This clonotype was observed at least ten times. CDR3 sequence (DNA): TGCAGTGCTAGTGAAAGGGGCTGGAACACTGAAGCTTTCTTT. Its protein product is CSASERGWNTEAFF. The chain is built from TRBV20-1 and TRBJ1-1, with D possibly being TRBD1 (5 bases). The V end was cut by 3 bases, the J end by 1 base, with 12 bases between. In germline, CDR1 is DFQATT, CDR2 SNEGSKA (reference sequence). There are 14 residues in the CDR3.

The sample holds many counts of this clonotype. This chain links TRBV10-3 with TRBJ1-2, with a possible D match to TRBD1 (5 bases). The CDR3 has 14 amino acids. V lost 4 bases and J 0 bases, leaving 9 bases between the germline ends. Germline CDR1 is ENHRY and CDR2 is SYGVKD. The CDR3 DNA reads as TGTGCCATCAGTGGACAGATCACTAACTATGGCTACACCTTC. It codes for CAISGQITNYGYTF.

J is TRBJ2-3 and V is TRBV27, with 10 positions matching TRBD2. The V and J ends lost 4 bases and 4 bases, in that order; junction bases with no gene match: 8. This CDR3 region has 16 residues. The germline V gene has CDR1 MNHEY and CDR2 SMNVEV (reference sequence). The CDR3 sequence is CASSYSGGTYADTQYF. Here the CDR3 DNA reads TGTGCCAGCAGTTATAGCGGGGGGACCTACGCAGATACGCAGTATTTT.

This clonotype was picked up many times. CDR3 nucleotides: TGTGCCAGCAGATCCGGGACATTGAAGAATGAAAAACTGTTTTTT. This sequence encodes CASRSGTLKNEKLFF. The chain joins TRBV6-5 to TRBJ1-4; weak D call: TRBD1 (6 bases). Trimming took 6 bases from V and 5 from J, leaving 16 bases between them. The CDR3 is made up of 15 amino acids. CDR1 and CDR2 (germline): MNHEY, SVGAGI.

The CDR3, as DNA: TGCGCCAGCAGCCAGCGGCGACAGGGGACTGGGGCCAACGTCCTGACTTTC. Amino acid sequence: CASSQRRQGTGANVLTF. V usage is TRBV4-1 and J usage is TRBJ2-6; 8 nucleotides align to TRBD1. V lost 3 bases to trimming and J lost 2 bases; unmatched junction nucleotides: 6. Per the germline V gene, CDR1 is MGHRA and CDR2 is YSYEKL. This CDR3 is built from 17 residues.

This clonotype came up a few times. The V gene is TRBV20-1, the J gene TRBJ1-1; D remains ambiguous. Germline assignment: CDR1 DFQATT and CDR2 SNEGSKA (reference sequence). V shed 3 bases and J shed 5 bases, with 10 bases lying between them. The CDR3 extends over 12 amino acids. CDR3 DNA sequence: TGCAGTGCTAGGACCAGAGGAACTGAAGCTTTCTTT. It encodes CSARTRGTEAFF.

There are many counts of this clonotype. The chain recombines TRBV11-2 with TRBJ1-1; D unclear. The CDR3 is 13 residues long. Germline assignment: CDR1 SGHAT and CDR2 FQNNGV. The ends were cut back, 4 bases at V and 1 base at J, with 7 bases in the middle. The CDR3 sequence is CASSSSGNTEAFF. The CDR3 nucleotides are TGTGCCAGCAGCTCCTCGGGGAACACTGAAGCTTTCTTT.

This clonotype was seen ten or more times. The chain joins TRBV4-1 to TRBJ2-7; D might be TRBD1 (6 bases). Trimming took off 1 base at V and 0 bases at J, with 13 bases between the two ends. The germline gives CDR1 MGHRA, CDR2 YSYEKL. The CDR3 runs 16 residues. CDR3 DNA: TGCGCCAGCAGCCAAGTTAACAGGGTACTCTCCTACGAGCAGTACTTC. Protein: CASSQVNRVLSYEQYF.

This clonotype was detected a few times. A read error may account for a junction end that differs from germline. This rearrangement joins TRBV5-1 to TRBJ1-5; D gene uncertain. In germline, CDR1 is SGHRS, CDR2 YFSETQ. The CDR3 loop spans 14 amino acids. The CDR3 reads CASSLVFGSQPQNF. Here the CDR3 DNA reads TGCGCCAGCAGCTTGGTTTTTGGGTCTCAGCCCCAGAATTTT. The full variable domain, its missing parts supplied by reference TRBV5-1 and TRBJ1-5, is KAGVTQTPRYLIKTRGQQVTLSCSPISGHRSVSWYQQTPGQGLQFLFEYFSETQRNKGNFPGRFSGRQFSNSRSEMNVSTLELGDSALYLCASSLVFGSQPQNFGDGTRLSIL.

This clonotype has a count of ten or more. This chain joins TRBV7-2 and TRBJ1-5; D not resolved. The V end was cut by 4 bases, the J end by 5 bases, with 9 bases between. The CDR3 loop spans 13 amino acids. Germline CDR1 SGHTA, CDR2 FQGNSA. The CDR3 region has the DNA TGTGCCAGCAGCTCGGACCCATATCAGCCCCAGCATTTT. It specifies CASSSDPYQPQHF.

Ten or more counts support this clonotype. V gene TRBV27 combines with J gene TRBJ1-1; weak D call: TRBD1 (6 bases). V lost 2 bases and J lost 4, with 17 bases in between. From germline, CDR1 is MNHEY and CDR2 SMNVEV (reference sequence). The CDR3 has 16 amino acids. CDR3 in amino acids: CASSLTGFGGITEAFF. The CDR3, as DNA: TGTGCCAGCAGTTTAACCGGGTTCGGGGGCATCACTGAAGCTTTCTTT.

This clonotype was seen many times. The chain carries TRBV7-2 and TRBJ1-2; D call uncertain. The V gene's germline CDR1 is SGHTA and CDR2 FQGNSA. V was shortened by 1 base and J by 4 bases, with 10 bases between the two germline ends. The CDR3 is 14 residues long. The CDR3 region has the DNA TGTGCCAGCAGCTTAGAACACGGGCCCTATGGCTACACCTTC. Its translation: CASSLEHGPYGYTF.

This clonotype has ten or more counts. The chain has TRBV5-1 and TRBJ2-2; 7 bases match TRBD1. The V gene end was trimmed by 3 bases and the J gene end by 5 bases; junction bases not matched to a gene: 7. Germline lookup yields CDR1 SGHRS and CDR2 YFSETQ. CDR3 size: 15 residues. CDR3 in DNA: TGCGCCAGCAGCTCGTTGACAGGGTCTACCGGGGAGCTGTTTTTT. Translating it yields CASSSLTGSTGELFF. The full variable domain, with the rest looked up from reference TRBV5-1 and TRBJ2-2, is KAGVTQTPRYLIKTRGQQVTLSCSPISGHRSVSWYQQTPGQGLQFLFEYFSETQRNKGNFPGRFSGRQFSNSRSEMNVSTLELGDSALYLCASSSLTGSTGELFFGEGSRLTVL.